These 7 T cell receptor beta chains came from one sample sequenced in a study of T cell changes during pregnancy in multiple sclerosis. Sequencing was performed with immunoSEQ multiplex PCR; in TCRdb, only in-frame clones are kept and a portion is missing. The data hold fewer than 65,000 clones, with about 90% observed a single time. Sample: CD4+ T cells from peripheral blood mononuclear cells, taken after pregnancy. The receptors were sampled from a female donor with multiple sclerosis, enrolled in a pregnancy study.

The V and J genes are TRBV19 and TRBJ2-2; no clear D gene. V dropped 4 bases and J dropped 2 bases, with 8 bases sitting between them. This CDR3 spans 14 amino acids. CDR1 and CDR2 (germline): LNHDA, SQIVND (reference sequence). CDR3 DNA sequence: TGTGCCAGTAGTAGTTACAGTAACACCGGGGAGCTGTTTTTT. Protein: CASSSYSNTGELFF.

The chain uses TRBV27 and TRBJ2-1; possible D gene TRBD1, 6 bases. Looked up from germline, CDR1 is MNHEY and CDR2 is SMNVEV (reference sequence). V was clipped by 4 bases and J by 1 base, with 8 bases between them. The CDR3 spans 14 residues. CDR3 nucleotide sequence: TGTGCCAGCAGTTCACAGGGTTCCTACAATGAGCAGTTCTTC. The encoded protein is CASSSQGSYNEQFF.

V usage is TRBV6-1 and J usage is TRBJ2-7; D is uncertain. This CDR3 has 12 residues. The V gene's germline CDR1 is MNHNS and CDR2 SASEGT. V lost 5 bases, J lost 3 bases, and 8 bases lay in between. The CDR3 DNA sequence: TGTGCCAGCAGTTCCGCCGGCTACGAGCAGTACTTC. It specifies CASSSAGYEQYF.

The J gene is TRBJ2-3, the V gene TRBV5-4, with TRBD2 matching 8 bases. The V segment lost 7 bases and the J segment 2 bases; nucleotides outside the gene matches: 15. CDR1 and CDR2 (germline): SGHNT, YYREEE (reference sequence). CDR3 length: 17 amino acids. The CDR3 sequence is CASRGPGSGGLTDTQYF. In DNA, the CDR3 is TGTGCCAGCCGTGGCCCAGGCAGCGGGGGACTCACAGATACGCAGTATTTT.

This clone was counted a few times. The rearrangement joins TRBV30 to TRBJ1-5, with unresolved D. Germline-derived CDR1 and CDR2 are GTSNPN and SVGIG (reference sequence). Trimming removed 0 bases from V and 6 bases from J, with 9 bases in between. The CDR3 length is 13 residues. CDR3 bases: TGTGCCTGGAGTGTGGCGGGAGGTCAGCCCCAGCATTTT. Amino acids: CAWSVAGGQPQHF.

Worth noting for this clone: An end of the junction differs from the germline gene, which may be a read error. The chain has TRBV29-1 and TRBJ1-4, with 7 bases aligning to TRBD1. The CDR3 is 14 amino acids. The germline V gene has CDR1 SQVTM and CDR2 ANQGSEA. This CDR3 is CSVEGTASNEKLFF. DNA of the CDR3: TGCAGCGTGGAAGGGACAGCGAGTAATGAAAAACTGTTTTTT.

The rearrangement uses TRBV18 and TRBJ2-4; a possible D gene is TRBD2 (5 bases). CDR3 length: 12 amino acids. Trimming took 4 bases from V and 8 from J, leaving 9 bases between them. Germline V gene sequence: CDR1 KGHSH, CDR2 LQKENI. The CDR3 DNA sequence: TGTGCCAGCTCACAAGCGCGGGACATTCAGTACTTC. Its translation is CASSQARDIQYF. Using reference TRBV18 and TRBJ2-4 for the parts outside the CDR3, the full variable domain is NAGVMQNPRHLVRRRGQEARLRCSPMKGHSHVYWYRQLPEEGLKFMVYLQKENIIDESGMPKERFSAEFPKEGPSILRIQQVVRGDSAAYFCASSQARDIQYFGAGTRLSVL.